One T cell receptor (beta chain) is described in this entry. Data came from immunoSEQ multiplex PCR; TCRdb stores just in-frame clones and leaves some out. The data show about 64,000 clones, 86% seen once. This sample was taken from a study of blood T cell repertoires in COVID-19. Germline CDR1 and CDR2: SGHNT and YYREEE (reference sequence). With 0 bases clipped from V and 3 bases from J, the junction kept 3 bases outside the gene matches. The CDR3 has 15 amino acids. The sequence was collected from a man aged 45-65 years with active COVID-19. The sequenced sample was peripheral blood. The genes are TRBV5-4 and TRBJ2-5, with 9 bases that match TRBD2. This CDR3 is CASSLDLAGEETQYF. CDR3 in DNA: TGTGCCAGCAGCTTGGATTTAGCGGGGGAAGAGACCCAGTACTTC.